The clone carrying this T cell receptor beta chain has a handful of counts. Its antigen is not identified. This entry belongs to a study of response to subunit inactivated influenza vaccine. Study results and caveats: Few new T cells, the authors suggested, are recruited by each seasonal influenza vaccination.

The V gene end was trimmed by 0 bases and the J gene end by 3 bases; junction bases not matched to a gene: 3. The CDR3 covers 15 residues. Germline lookup yields CDR1 MNHEY and CDR2 SVGAGI. TCRdb itself ran the RT-PCR reads through MiXCR, one entry per CDR3 protein. Here the sample spans about 780,000 distinct CDR3 sequences, less than 20% being singletons. The chain couples TRBV6-5 to TRBJ2-3; 7 nucleotides align to TRBD1. Sequences were derived from PBMCs from blood, sampled less than 6 days after vaccination. This clonotype originated in a man aged 45-65 years who received an inactivated influenza vaccine. The CDR3 DNA reads TGTGCCAGCAGTTACTCGAGGGGGCGGACAGATACGCAGTATTTT. Protein sequence: CASSYSRGRTDTQYF.